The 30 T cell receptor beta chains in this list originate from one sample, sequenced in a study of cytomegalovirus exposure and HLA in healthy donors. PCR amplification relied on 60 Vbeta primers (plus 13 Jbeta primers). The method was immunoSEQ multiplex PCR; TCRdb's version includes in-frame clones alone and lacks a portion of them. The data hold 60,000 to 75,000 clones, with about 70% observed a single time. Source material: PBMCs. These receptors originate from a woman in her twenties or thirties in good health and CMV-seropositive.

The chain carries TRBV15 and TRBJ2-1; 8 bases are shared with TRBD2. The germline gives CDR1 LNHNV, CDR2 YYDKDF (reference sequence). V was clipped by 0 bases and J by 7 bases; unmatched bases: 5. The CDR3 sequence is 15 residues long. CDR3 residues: CATSRDRLAGNEQFF. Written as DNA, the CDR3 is TGTGCCACCAGCAGAGATCGTCTAGCGGGTAATGAGCAGTTCTTC.

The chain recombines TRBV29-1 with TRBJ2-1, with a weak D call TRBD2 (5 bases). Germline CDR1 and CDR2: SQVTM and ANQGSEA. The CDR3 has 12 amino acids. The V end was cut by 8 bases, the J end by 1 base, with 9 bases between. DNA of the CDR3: TGCAGCTTTCGGAGGTCCTACAATGAGCAGTTCTTC. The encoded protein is CSFRRSYNEQFF.

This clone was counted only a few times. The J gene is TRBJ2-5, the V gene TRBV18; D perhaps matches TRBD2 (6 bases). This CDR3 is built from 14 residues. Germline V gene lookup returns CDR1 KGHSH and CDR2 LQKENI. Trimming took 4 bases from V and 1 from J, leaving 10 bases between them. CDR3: CASSLLGGQETQYF. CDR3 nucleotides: TGTGCCAGCTCACTCCTCGGGGGCCAAGAGACCCAGTACTTC.

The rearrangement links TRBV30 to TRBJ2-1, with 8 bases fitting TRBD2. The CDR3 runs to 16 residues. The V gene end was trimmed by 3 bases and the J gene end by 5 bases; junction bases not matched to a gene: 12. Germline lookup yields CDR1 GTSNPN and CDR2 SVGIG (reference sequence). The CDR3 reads CAWSSRSGRIHNEQFF. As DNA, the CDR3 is TGTGCCTGGAGCTCCCGAAGCGGGAGAATCCACAATGAGCAGTTCTTC. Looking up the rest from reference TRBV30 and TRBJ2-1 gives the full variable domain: SQTIHQWPATLVQPVGSPLSLECTVEGTSNPNLYWYRQAAGRGLQLLFYSVGIGQISSEVPQNLSASRPQDRQFILSSKKLLLSDSGFYLCAWSSRSGRIHNEQFFGPGTRLTVL.

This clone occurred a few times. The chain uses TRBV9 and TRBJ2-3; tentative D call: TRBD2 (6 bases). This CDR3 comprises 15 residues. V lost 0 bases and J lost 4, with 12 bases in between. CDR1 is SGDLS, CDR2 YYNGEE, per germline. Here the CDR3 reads CASSVEGGIADTQYF. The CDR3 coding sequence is TGTGCCAGCAGCGTAGAAGGCGGGATCGCAGATACGCAGTATTTT.

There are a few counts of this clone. The CDR3 protein is CASRITGINYGYTF. In DNA, the CDR3 is TGTGCCAGCAGAATTACAGGGATTAACTATGGCTACACCTTC. The chain combines TRBV7-2 with TRBJ1-2; the D gene is possibly TRBD1 (6 bases). Germline V gene data show CDR1 as SGHTA and CDR2 as FQGNSA. Trimming cost V 6 bases and J 1 base, with 12 bases left between them. The CDR3 spans 14 residues.

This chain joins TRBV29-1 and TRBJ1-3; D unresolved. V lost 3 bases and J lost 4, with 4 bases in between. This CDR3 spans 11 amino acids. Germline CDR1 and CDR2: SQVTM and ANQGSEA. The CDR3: CSVDVGNTIYF. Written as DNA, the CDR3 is TGCAGCGTTGACGTAGGAAACACCATATATTTT.

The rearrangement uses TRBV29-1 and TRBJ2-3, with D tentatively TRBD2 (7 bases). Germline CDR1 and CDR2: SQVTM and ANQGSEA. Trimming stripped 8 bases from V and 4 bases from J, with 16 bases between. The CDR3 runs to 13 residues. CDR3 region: CSYGRGGADTQYF. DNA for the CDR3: TGCAGCTATGGAAGGGGGGGGGCAGATACGCAGTATTTT.

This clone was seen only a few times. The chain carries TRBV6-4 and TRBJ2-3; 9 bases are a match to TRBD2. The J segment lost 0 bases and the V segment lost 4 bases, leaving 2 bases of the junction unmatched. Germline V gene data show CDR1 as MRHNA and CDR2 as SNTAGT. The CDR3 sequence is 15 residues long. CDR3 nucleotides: TGTGCCAGCAGTGTAACTAGCGGGAGCACAGATACGCAGTATTTT. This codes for CASSVTSGSTDTQYF.

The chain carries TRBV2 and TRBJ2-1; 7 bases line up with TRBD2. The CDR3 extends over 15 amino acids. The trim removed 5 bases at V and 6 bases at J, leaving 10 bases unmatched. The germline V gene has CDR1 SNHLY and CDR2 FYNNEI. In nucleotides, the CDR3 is TGTGCCAGCAGTCGTTTAACAGCGGGACTCAATGAGCAGTTCTTC. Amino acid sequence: CASSRLTAGLNEQFF.

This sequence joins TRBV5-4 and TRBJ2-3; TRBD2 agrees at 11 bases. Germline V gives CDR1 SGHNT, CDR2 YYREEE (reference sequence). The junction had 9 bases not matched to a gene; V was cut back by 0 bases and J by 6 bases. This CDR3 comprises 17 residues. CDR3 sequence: CASSLVVLAGEGDTQYF. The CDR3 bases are TGTGCCAGCAGCTTGGTCGTACTAGCGGGAGAGGGTGATACGCAGTATTTT.

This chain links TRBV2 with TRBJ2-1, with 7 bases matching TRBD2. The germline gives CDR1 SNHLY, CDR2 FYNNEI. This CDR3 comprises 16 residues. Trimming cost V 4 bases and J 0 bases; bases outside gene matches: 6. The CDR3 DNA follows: TGTGCCAGCAGTGTAGGAGCGGGGCCCTCCTACAATGAGCAGTTCTTC. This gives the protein CASSVGAGPSYNEQFF.

The CDR3: CASSVEFMNTEAFF. The CDR3 bases are TGTGCCAGCAGCGTTGAGTTTATGAACACTGAAGCTTTCTTT. The chain links TRBV9 to TRBJ1-1; D gene ambiguous. The CDR3 loop spans 14 amino acids. CDR1 and CDR2 (germline): SGDLS, YYNGEE. Trimming cost V 2 bases and J 0 bases, with 8 bases left between them. The full variable domain, completed using reference TRBV9 and TRBJ1-1, is DSGVTQTPKHLITATGQRVTLRCSPRSGDLSVYWYQQSLDQGLQFLIQYYNGEERAKGNILERFSAQQFPDLHSELNLSSLELGDSALYFCASSVEFMNTEAFFGQGTRLTVV.

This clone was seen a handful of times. DNA of the CDR3: TGTGCCAGTAATCAGGACATCGCAACTAATGAAAAACTGTTTTTT. It is translated as CASNQDIATNEKLFF. J is TRBJ1-4 and V is TRBV19; a possible D gene is TRBD1 (5 bases). This CDR3 is 15 amino acids long. The ends were cut back, 7 bases at V and 0 bases at J, with 12 bases in the middle. Germline lookup yields CDR1 LNHDA and CDR2 SQIVND (reference sequence).

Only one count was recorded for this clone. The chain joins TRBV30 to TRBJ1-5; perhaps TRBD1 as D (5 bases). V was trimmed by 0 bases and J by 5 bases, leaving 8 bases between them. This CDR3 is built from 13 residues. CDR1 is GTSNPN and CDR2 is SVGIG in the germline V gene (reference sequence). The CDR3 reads CAWSVDIYQPQHF. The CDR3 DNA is TGTGCCTGGAGTGTGGACATTTATCAGCCCCAGCATTTT.

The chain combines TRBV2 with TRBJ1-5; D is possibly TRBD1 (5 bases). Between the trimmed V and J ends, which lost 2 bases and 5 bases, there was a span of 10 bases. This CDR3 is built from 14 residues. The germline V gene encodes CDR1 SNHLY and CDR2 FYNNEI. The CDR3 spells CASSERQGYQPQHF. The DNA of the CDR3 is TGTGCCAGCAGTGAACGGCAGGGCTATCAGCCCCAGCATTTT.

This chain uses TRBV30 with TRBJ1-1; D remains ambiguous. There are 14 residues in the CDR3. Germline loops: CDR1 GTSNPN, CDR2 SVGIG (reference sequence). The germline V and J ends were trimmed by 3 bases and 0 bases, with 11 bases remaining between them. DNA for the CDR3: TGTGCCTGGAGCCTCATACCGGTGAACACTGAAGCTTTCTTT. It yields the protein CAWSLIPVNTEAFF.

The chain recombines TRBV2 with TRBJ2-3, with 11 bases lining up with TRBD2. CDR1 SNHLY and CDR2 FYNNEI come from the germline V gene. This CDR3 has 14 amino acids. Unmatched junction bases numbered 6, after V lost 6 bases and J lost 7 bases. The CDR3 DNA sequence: TGTGCCAGCAGGAAGGGACTAGCGGCATATACGCAGTATTTT. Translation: CASRKGLAAYTQYF. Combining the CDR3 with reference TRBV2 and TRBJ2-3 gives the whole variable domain EPEVTQTPSHQVTQMGQEVILRCVPISNHLYFYWYRQILGQKVEFLVSFYNNEISEKSEIFDDQFSVERPDGSNFTLKIRSTKLEDSAMYFCASRKGLAAYTQYFGPGTRLTVL.

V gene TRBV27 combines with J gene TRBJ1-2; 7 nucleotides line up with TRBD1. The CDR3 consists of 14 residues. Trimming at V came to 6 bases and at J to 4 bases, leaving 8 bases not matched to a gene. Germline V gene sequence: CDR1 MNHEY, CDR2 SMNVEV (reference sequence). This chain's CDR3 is CASSLTGSSYGYTF. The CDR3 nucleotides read TGTGCCAGCAGCCTGACAGGGTCGAGCTATGGCTACACCTTC.

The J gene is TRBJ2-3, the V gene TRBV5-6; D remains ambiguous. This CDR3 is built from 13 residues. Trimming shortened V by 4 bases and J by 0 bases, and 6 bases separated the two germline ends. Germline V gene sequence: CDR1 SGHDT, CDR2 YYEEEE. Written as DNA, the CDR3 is TGTGCCAGCAGCCAGTACAGCACAGATACGCAGTATTTT. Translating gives CASSQYSTDTQYF.

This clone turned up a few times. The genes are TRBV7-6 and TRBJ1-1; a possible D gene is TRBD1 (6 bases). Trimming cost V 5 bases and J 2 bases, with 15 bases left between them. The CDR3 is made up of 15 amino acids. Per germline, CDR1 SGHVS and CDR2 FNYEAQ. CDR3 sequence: CASSPGGGGNTEAFF. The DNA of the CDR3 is TGTGCCAGCAGCCCCGGTGGGGGGGGCAACACTGAAGCTTTCTTT.

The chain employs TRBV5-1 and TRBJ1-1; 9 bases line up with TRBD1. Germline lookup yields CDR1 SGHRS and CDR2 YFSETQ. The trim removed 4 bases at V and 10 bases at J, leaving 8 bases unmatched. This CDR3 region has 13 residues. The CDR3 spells CASSPDRGLGAFF. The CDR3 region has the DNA TGCGCCAGCAGCCCAGACAGGGGGTTGGGAGCTTTCTTT.

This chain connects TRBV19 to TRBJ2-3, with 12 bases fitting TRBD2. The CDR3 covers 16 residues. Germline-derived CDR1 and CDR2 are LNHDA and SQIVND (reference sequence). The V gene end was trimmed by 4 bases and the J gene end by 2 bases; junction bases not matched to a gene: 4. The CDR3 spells CASSTLAGGPTDTQYF. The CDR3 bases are TGTGCCAGTAGTACCCTAGCGGGAGGGCCCACAGATACGCAGTATTTT.

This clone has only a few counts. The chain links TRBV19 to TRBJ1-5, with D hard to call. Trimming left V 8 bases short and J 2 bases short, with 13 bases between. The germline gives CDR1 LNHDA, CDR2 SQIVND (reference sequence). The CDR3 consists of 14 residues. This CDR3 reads CASSRTMGNQPQHF. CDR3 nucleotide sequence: TGTGCCAGTTCCAGGACTATGGGCAATCAGCCCCAGCATTTT.

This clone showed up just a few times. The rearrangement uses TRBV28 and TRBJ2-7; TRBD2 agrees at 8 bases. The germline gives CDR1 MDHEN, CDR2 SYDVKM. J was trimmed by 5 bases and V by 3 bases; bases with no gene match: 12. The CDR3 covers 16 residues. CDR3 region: CASSFIVSTSGNEQYF. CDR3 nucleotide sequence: TGTGCCAGCAGTTTTATCGTATCAACTAGCGGAAACGAGCAGTACTTC.

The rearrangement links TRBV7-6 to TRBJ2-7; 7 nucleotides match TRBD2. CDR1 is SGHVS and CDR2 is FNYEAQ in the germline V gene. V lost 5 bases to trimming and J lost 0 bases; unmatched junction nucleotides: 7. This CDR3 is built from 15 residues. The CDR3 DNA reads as TGTGCCAGCAGCCCGGCGGGACTAAGCTCCTACGAGCAGTACTTC. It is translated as CASSPAGLSSYEQYF.

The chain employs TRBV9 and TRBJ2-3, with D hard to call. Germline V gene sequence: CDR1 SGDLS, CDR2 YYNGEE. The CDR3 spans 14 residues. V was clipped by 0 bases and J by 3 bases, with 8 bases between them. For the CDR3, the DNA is TGTGCCAGCAGCGTAGTTCCCACAACAGATACGCAGTATTTT. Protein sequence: CASSVVPTTDTQYF.

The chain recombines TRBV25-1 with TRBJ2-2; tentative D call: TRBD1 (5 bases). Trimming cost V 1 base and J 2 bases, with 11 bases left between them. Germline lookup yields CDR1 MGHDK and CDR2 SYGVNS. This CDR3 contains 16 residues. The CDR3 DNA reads TGTGCCAGCAGTGAATTCGATAGGGGCAACACCGGGGAGCTGTTTTTT. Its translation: CASSEFDRGNTGELFF.

CDR3 in DNA: TGCGCCAGCAGCCAAGAGGCTATTAGCGCCTATACAGATACGCAGTATTTT. It yields the protein CASSQEAISAYTDTQYF. The V and J genes are TRBV4-1 and TRBJ2-3, with D perhaps TRBD2 (5 bases). The CDR3 loop spans 17 amino acids. Trimming took off 0 bases at V and 3 bases at J, with 16 bases between the two ends. Germline-derived CDR1 and CDR2 are MGHRA and YSYEKL.

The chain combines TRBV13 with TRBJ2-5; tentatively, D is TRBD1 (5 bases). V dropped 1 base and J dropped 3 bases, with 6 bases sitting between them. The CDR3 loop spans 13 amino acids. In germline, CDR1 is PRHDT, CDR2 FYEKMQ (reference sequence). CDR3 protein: CASSLVQEETQYF. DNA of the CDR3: TGTGCCAGCAGCTTAGTACAGGAAGAGACCCAGTACTTC.